The sample holds one count of the clone carrying this T cell receptor beta chain. CDR1 is MNHEY, CDR2 SMNVEV, per germline (reference sequence). After removal of 7 bases from V and 4 bases from J, the junction contained 10 bases not matched to a gene. CDR3 length: 16 amino acids. The data belong to a study of T cells and Merkel cell carcinoma outcomes. Assay: immunoSEQ multiplex PCR; the TCRdb copy retains only in-frame clones and omits some. Among around 15,000 clones listed, more than 75% were seen once. The sequence was collected from a human donor with Merkel cell carcinoma. The source material was tumor tissue from Merkel cell carcinoma. V gene TRBV27 combines with J gene TRBJ2-1; 10 bases line up with TRBD2. The CDR3 reads CASTTGRLAGYNEQFF. The CDR3 DNA reads as TGTGCCAGCACCACGGGAAGACTAGCGGGTTACAATGAGCAGTTCTTC.